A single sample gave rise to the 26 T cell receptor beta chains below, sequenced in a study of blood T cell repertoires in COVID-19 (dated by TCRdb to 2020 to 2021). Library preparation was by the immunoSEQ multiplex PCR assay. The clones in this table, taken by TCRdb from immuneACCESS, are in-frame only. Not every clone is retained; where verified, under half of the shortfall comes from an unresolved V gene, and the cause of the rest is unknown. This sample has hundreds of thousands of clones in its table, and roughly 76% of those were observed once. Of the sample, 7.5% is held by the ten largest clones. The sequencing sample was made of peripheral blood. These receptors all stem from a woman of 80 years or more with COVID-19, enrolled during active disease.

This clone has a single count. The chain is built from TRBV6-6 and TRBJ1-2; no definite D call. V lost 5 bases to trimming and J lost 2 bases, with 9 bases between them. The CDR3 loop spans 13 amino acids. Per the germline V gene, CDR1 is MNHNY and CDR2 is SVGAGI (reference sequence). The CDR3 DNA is TGTGCCAGCAGTCCCGACGGGAACTATGGCTACACCTTC. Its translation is CASSPDGNYGYTF.

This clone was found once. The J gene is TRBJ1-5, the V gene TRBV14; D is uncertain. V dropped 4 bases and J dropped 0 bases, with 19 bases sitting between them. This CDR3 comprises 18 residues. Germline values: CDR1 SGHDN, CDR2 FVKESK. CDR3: CASSPLRVGLYSNQPQHF. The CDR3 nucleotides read TGTGCCAGCAGCCCCCTACGGGTGGGTCTGTATAGCAATCAGCCCCAGCATTTT. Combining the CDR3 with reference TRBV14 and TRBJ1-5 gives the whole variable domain EAGVTQFPSHSVIEKGQTVTLRCDPISGHDNLYWYRRVMGKEIKFLLHFVKESKQDESGMPNNRFLAERTGGTYSTLKVQPAELEDSGVYFCASSPLRVGLYSNQPQHFGDGTRLSIL.

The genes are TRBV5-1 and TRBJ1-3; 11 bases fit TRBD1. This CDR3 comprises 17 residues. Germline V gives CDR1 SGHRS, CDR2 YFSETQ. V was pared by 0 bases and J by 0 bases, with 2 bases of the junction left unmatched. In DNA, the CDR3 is TGCGCCAGCAGCTTGGAAGGGACAGGGGGCTCTGGAAACACCATATATTTT. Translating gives CASSLEGTGGSGNTIYF.

CDR3 nucleotide sequence: TGTGCCACCAGCAGAGCCGGGACAGCCGACACTGAAGCTTTCTTT. It codes for CATSRAGTADTEAFF. The chain employs TRBV15 and TRBJ1-1; TRBD1 aligns across 7 bases. CDR1 is LNHNV and CDR2 is YYDKDF in the germline V gene (reference sequence). After removal of 1 base from V and 3 bases from J, the junction contained 5 bases not matched to a gene. The CDR3 spans 15 residues.

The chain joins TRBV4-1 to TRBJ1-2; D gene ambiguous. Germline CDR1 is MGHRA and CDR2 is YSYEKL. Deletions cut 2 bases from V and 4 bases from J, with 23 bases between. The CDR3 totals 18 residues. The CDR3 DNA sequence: TGCGCCAGCAGCCAACCTTTAACGGGAGCCCGGGGTCTCTATGGCTACACCTTC. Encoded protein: CASSQPLTGARGLYGYTF.

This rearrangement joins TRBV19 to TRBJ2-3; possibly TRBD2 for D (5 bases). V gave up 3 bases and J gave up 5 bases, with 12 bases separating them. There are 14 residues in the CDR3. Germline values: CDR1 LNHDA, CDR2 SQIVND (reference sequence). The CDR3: CASSMTTTKDTQYF. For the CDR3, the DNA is TGTGCCAGTAGTATGACTACCACTAAAGATACGCAGTATTTT. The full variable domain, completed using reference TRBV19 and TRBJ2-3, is DGGITQSPKYLFRKEGQNVTLSCEQNLNHDAMYWYRQDPGQGLRLIYYSQIVNDFQKGDIAEGYSVSREKKESFPLTVTSAQKNPTAFYLCASSMTTTKDTQYFGPGTRLTVL.

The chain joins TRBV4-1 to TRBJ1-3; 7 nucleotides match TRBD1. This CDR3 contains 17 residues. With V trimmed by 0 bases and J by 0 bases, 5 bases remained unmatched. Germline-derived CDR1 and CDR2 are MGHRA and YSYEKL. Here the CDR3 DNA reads TGCGCCAGCAGCCAAGAAGGGTCAGGGGGCTCTGGAAACACCATATATTTT. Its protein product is CASSQEGSGGSGNTIYF.

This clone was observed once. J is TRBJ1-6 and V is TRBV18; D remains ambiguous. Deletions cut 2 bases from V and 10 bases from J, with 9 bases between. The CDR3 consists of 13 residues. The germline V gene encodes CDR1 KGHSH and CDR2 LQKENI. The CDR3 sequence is CASSPEAESPLHF. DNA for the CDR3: TGTGCCAGCTCACCAGAAGCCGAATCACCCCTCCACTTT.

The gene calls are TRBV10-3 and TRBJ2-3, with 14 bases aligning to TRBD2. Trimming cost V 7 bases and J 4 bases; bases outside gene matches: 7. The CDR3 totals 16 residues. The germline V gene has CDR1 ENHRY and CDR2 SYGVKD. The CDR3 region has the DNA TGTGCCATCAATCTGGGACTAGCGGGAGTATCAGATACGCAGTATTTT. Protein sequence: CAINLGLAGVSDTQYF.

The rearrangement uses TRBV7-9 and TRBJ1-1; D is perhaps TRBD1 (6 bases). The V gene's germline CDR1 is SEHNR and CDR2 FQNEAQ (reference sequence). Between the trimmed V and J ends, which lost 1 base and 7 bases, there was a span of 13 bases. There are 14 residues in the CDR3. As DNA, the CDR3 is TGTGCCAGCAGCTTAGAAAGGGAAGGGGGTGAAGCTTTCTTT. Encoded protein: CASSLEREGGEAFF.

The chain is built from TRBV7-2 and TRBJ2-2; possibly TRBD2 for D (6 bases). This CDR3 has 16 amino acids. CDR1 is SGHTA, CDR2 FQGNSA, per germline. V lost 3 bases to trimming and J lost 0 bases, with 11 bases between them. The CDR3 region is CASSLRAGPNTGELFF. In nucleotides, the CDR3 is TGTGCCAGCAGCTTGAGAGCGGGTCCGAACACCGGGGAGCTGTTTTTT.

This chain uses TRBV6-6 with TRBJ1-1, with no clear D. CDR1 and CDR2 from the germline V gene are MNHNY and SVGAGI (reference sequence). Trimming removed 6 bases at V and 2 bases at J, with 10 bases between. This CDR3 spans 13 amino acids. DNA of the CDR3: TGTGCCAGCAGCCTAGACGGAAACACTGAAGCTTTCTTT. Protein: CASSLDGNTEAFF.

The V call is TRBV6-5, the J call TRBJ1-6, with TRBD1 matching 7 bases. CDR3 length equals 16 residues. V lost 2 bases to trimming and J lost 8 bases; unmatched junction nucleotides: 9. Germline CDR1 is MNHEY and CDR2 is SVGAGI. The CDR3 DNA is TGTGCCAGCAGTTACCAACCCGACAGGGCGTATTCACCCCTCCACTTT. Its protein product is CASSYQPDRAYSPLHF.

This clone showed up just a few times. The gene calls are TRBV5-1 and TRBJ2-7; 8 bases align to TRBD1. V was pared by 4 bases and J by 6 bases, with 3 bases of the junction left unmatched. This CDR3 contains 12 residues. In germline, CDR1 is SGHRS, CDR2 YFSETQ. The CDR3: CASSNDRGEQYF. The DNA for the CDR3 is TGCGCCAGCAGCAACGACAGGGGCGAGCAGTACTTC.

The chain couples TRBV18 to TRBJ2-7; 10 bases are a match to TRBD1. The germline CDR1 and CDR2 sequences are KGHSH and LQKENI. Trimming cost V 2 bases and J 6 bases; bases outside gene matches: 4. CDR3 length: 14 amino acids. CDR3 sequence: CASSPGTGDLEQYF. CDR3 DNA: TGTGCCAGCTCACCAGGGACAGGGGACCTCGAGCAGTACTTC.

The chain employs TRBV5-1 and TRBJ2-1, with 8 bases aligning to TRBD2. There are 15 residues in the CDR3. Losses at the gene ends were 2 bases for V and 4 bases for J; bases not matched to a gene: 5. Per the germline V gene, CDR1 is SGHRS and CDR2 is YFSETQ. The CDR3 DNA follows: TGCGCCAGCAGCTTCTCTAGCGGGTCATACAATGAGCAGTTCTTC. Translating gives CASSFSSGSYNEQFF.

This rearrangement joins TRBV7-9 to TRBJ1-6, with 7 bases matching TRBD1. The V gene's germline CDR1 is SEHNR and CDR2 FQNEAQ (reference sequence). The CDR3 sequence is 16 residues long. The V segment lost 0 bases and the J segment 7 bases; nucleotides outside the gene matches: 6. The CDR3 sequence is CASSLALGQRNSPLHF. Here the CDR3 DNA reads TGTGCCAGCAGCTTAGCGCTGGGACAGAGGAATTCACCCCTCCACTTT.

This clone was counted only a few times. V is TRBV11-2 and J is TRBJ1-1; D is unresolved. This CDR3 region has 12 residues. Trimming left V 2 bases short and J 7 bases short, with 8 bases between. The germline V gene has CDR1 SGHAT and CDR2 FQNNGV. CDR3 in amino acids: CASSLSRHEAFF. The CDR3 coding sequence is TGTGCCAGCAGCTTATCGCGTCATGAAGCTTTCTTT.

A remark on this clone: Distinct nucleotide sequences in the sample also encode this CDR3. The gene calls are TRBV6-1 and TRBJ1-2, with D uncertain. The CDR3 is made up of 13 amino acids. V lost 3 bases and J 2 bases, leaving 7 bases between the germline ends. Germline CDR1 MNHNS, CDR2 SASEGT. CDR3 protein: CASSERFNYGYTF. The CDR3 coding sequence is TGTGCCAGCAGTGAGCGGTTCAACTATGGCTACACCTTC.

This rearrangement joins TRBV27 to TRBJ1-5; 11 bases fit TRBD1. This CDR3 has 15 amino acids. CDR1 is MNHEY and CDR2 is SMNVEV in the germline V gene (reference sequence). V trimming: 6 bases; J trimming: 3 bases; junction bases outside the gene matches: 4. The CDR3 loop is CASSRTGGINQPQHF. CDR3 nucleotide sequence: TGTGCCAGCAGCCGGACAGGGGGCATCAATCAGCCCCAGCATTTT.

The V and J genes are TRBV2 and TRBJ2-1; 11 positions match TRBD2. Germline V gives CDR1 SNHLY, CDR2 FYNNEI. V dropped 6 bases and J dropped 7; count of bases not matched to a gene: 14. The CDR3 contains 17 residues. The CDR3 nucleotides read TGTGCCAGCAGGAAGGGGCTAGCGGGAGGAGGGGGAAATGAGCAGTTCTTC. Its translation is CASRKGLAGGGGNEQFF.

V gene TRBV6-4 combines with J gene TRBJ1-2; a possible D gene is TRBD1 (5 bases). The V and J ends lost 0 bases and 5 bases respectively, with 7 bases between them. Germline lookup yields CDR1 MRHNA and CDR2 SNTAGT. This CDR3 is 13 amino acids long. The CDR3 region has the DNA TGTGCCAGCAGTGACTCGGGGCGTTATGGCTACACCTTC. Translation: CASSDSGRYGYTF.

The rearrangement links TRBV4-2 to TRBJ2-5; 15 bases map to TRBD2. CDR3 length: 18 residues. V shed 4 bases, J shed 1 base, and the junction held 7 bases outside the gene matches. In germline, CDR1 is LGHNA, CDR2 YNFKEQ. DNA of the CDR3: TGTGCCAGCAGCCCCGGACTAGCGGGGGGGCCTGTCCAAGAGACCCAGTACTTC. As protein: CASSPGLAGGPVQETQYF.

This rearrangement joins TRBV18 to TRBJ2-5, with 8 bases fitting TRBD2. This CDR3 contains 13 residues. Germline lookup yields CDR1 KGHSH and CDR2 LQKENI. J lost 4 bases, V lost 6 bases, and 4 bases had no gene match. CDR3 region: CASSPGGTETQYF. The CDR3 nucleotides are TGTGCCAGCTCCCCGGGAGGGACAGAGACCCAGTACTTC.

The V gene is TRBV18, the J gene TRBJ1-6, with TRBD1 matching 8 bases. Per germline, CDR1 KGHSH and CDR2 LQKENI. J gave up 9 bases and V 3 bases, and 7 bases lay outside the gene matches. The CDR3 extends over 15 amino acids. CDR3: CASSPQDRGASPLHF. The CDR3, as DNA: TGTGCCAGCTCACCCCAAGACAGGGGAGCTTCACCCCTCCACTTT.

CDR3 region: CASRMTRTDEQFF. The CDR3 bases are TGCGCCAGCAGAATGACAAGAACGGATGAGCAGTTCTTC. The chain joins TRBV10-1 to TRBJ2-1; D not resolved. This CDR3 is built from 13 residues. With 6 bases removed from V and 8 bases from J, the gap between germline ends came to 14 bases. Germline V CDR1 and CDR2: WNHNN, SYGVQD (reference sequence).